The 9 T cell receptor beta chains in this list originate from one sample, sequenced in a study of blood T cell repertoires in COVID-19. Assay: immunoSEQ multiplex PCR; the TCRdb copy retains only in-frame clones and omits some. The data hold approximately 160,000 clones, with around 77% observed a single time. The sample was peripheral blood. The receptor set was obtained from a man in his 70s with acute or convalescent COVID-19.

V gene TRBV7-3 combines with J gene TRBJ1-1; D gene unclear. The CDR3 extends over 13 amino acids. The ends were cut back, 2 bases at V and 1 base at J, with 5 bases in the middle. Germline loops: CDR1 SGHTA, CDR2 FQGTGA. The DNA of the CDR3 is TGTGCCAGCAGCTTACAGGAGAACACTGAAGCTTTCTTT. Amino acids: CASSLQENTEAFF.

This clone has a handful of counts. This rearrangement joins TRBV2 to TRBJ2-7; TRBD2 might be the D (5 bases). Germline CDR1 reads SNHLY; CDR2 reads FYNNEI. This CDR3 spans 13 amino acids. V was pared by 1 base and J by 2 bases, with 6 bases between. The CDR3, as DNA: TGTGCCAGCAGTGAAGGAGGGACCTACGAGCAGTACTTC. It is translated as CASSEGGTYEQYF.

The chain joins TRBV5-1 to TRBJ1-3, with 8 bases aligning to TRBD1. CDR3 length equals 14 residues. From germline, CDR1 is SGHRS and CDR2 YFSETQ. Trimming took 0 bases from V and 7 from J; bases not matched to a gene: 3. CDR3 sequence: CASSLADRENTIYF. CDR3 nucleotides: TGCGCCAGCAGCTTGGCGGACAGGGAGAACACCATATATTTT.

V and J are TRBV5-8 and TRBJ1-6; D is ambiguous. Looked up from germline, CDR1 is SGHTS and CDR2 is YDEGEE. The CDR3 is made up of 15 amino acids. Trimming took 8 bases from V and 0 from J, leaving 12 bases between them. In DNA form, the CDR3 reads TGTGCCAGTTCGGGAGGCAGCTCCTATAATTCACCCCTCCACTTT. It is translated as CASSGGSSYNSPLHF.

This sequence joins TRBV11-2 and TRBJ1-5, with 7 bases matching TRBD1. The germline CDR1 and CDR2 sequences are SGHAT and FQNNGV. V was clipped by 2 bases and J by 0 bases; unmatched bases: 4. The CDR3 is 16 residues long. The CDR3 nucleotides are TGTGCCAGCAGCTTATATGGGACAGATAGCAATCAGCCCCAGCATTTT. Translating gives CASSLYGTDSNQPQHF.

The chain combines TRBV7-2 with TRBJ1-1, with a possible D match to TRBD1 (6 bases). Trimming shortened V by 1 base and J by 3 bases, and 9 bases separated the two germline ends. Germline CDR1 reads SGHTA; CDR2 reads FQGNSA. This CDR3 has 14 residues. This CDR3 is CASSLGGGYTEAFF. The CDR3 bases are TGTGCCAGCAGCTTAGGAGGGGGATACACTGAAGCTTTCTTT.

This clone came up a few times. CDR3 in amino acids: CASSLDSRGGGNQPQHF. DNA for the CDR3: TGTGCCAGCAGCTTAGATTCGCGGGGCGGCGGCAATCAGCCCCAGCATTTT. The J gene is TRBJ1-5, the V gene TRBV11-2; possibly TRBD1 for D (5 bases). The CDR3 runs to 17 residues. In germline, CDR1 is SGHAT, CDR2 FQNNGV. V lost 0 bases to trimming and J lost 2 bases, with 14 bases between them.

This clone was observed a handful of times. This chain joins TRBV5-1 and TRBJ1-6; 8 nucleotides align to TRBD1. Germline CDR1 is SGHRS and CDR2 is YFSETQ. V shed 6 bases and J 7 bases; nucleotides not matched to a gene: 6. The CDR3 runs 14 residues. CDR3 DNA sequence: TGCGCCAGCACCAAGGACAGGGAGAATTCACCCCTCCACTTT. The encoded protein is CASTKDRENSPLHF.

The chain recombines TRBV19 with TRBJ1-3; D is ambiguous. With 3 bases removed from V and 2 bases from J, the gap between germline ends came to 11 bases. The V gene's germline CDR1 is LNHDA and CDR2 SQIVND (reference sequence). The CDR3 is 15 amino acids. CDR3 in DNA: TGTGCCAGTAGTATTATCGGGGAAACTGGAAACACCATATATTTT. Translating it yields CASSIIGETGNTIYF. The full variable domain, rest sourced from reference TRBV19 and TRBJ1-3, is DGGITQSPKYLFRKEGQNVTLSCEQNLNHDAMYWYRQDPGQGLRLIYYSQIVNDFQKGDIAEGYSVSREKKESFPLTVTSAQKNPTAFYLCASSIIGETGNTIYFGEGSWLTVV.